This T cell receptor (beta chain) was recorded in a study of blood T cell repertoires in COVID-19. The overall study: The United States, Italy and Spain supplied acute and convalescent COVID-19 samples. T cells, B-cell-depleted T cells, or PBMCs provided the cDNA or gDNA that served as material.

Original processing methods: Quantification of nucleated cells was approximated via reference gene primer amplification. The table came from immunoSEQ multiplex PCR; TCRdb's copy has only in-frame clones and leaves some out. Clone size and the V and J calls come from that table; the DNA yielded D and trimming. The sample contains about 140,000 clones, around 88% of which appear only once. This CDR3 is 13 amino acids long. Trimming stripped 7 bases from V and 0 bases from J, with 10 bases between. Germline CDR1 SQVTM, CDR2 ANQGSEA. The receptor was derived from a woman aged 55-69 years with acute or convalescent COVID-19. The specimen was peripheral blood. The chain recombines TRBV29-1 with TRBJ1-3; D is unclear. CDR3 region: CSAQPSSGNTIYF. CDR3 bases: TGCAGCGCCCAACCTAGCTCTGGAAACACCATATATTTT.